The 5 T cell receptor beta chains reported below all come from one sample, sequenced in a study of glioma-infiltrating T cells after dendritic cell vaccination (dated by TCRdb to 2015 to 2016). Libraries were constructed by the immunoSEQ multiplex PCR assay. TCRdb retrieved this table from immuneACCESS and kept in-frame rearrangements only. Not all clones are present; in checked studies, unresolved V genes account for under half, and no reason is known for the remainder. The sample records about 92,000 clones, 80% to 90% of which are singletons. The ten largest clones represent 15% to 18% of the sample. The sample here was blood, taken before dendritic cell vaccination. The receptors here all came from a human donor with glioblastoma.

This chain connects TRBV11-1 to TRBJ2-4; TRBD1 aligns across 12 bases. Looked up from germline, CDR1 is SGHAT and CDR2 is FQDESV (reference sequence). Unmatched junction bases numbered 12, after V lost 1 base and J lost 5 bases. The CDR3 is 19 residues long. The CDR3 sequence: CASSLEGGTGGHPQNIQYF. In DNA form, the CDR3 reads TGTGCCAGCAGCTTAGAGGGCGGGACAGGGGGCCATCCCCAAAACATTCAGTACTTC.

This chain's CDR3 is CASSNTGAPEAFF. The CDR3, as DNA: TGTGCCAGCAGTAACACAGGGGCCCCTGAAGCTTTCTTT. V and J are TRBV25-1 and TRBJ1-1; TRBD1 agrees at 7 bases. Germline V lookup: CDR1 MGHDK, CDR2 SYGVNS. V was pared by 5 bases and J by 6 bases, with 6 bases of the junction left unmatched. The CDR3 has 13 residues.

This clone was counted at least ten times. This CDR3 reads CASSESAETDYEQYF. In DNA, the CDR3 is TGTGCCAGCAGTGAGTCGGCTGAAACAGACTACGAGCAGTACTTC. The chain combines TRBV25-1 with TRBJ2-7; D gene unclear. CDR3 length: 15 amino acids. Germline-derived CDR1 and CDR2 are MGHDK and SYGVNS. V lost 3 bases, J lost 3 bases, and 15 bases lay in between.

The CDR3 sequence is CASSLGTGDNQPQHF. The CDR3, as DNA: TGCGCCAGCAGCTTGGGGACAGGGGACAATCAGCCCCAGCATTTT. The gene calls are TRBV5-1 and TRBJ1-5; 9 nucleotides match TRBD1. V gave up 0 bases and J gave up 3 bases; unmatched junction bases: 1. The CDR3 runs 15 residues. CDR1 is SGHRS and CDR2 is YFSETQ in the germline V gene.

Note on this clone: The same CDR3 also results from other DNA sequences found in this sample. This chain connects TRBV6-5 to TRBJ2-3; a weak D match, TRBD2 (6 bases). The V gene lost 0 bases and the J gene lost 0 bases, with 7 bases spanning the gap. Germline CDR1 MNHEY, CDR2 SVGAGI. The CDR3 is made up of 15 amino acids. The CDR3 nucleotides are TGTGCCAGCAGTTACTCCGGGACTAGCACAGATACGCAGTATTTT. As protein: CASSYSGTSTDTQYF.